This T cell receptor (beta chain) was sequenced for a study of a mutant IDH1 vaccine in newly diagnosed glioma (dated by TCRdb to the early 2020s). Concerning the study at large: Patients received eight vaccinations in weeks 1, 3, 5, 7, 11, 15, 19 and 23, corresponding to visits V03 through V10. Vaccination began 4-6 weeks after radiotherapy alone, or alongside temozolomide cycles in the chemotherapy-containing groups. Of the approximately 33 treated patients, around 62% were male and around 40% were female, and the mean age was roughly 40 years. Before enrollment, patients had received standard therapy of radiotherapy alone, temozolomide alone, or radiochemotherapy with temozolomide; most received the combination. Peripheral blood was drawn at six visits: V03 (baseline), V05, V07, V10, V12 and V13. For exploratory analyses, longitudinal TCRB deep sequencing was carried out in approximately 25 treated patients wherever samples were available. General conclusions and limits of the study: No apparent relationship was observed between pseudoprogression and alterations in the top peripheral T cell clonotypes detected by TCRB sequencing. According to the authors, sample limitations meant that analyses of patient blood samples could not be reproduced. Selection of PBMC samples for TCRB deep sequencing was based on availability. Immune responses induced by the vaccine were seen in over 80% of patients across multiple MHC alleles.

Note on this clone: The target of this receptor is not known. Nothing much larger sits one base from this clone, and base qualities are not available.

Libraries were built with the immunoSEQ multiplex PCR assay. Rearranged TCR beta chain sequences were amplified using the hsTCRB Kit according to the manufacturer's protocol. TCRB libraries were sequenced on an Illumina MiSeq. The authors processed their data as follows. Demultiplexing, trimming and gene mapping were performed with the kit vendor's proprietary platform. TCRdb's version of the immuneACCESS table is confined to in-frame rearrangements and falls short of the full clone set. An unresolved V gene accounts for under half of the shortfall where checked; the remainder is of unknown origin. The DNA gave D and trimming, while V, J and clone size come from that table. This sample gives about 65,000 clones in total; around 83% of them show up just once. Over 4% of the sample lies in the top ten. The sample's time point, from its label and the paper: week 23, last vaccination. A 20-mer mutant IDH1 peptide at 300 micrograms in Montanide made up each vaccine dose, which was injected subcutaneously together with topical imiquimod. All donors had newly diagnosed IDH1-mutant astrocytomas of WHO grade 3 or 4 that showed loss of nuclear ATRX. The samples were drawn from NOA16, a multicentre, single-arm, open-label phase I trial in Germany that tested a mutant IDH1 peptide vaccine in humans for the first time. Genomic DNA for TCRB sequencing was extracted from EDTA blood using the DNeasy Blood and Tissue Kit.

Trimmed from V: 11 bases; trimmed from J: 4 bases; junction bases lacking a gene match: 8. The cysteine opens and the phenylalanine closes a CDR3 of 12 amino acids. Left in the record is the CDR3 DNA by itself, 36 bases read in frame from the first base. The germline V gene yields MNHNS for CDR1 and SASEGT for CDR2. The TCR comes from a man aged 25-40 years with glioma. The receptor chain draws on TRBV6-1 and TRBJ2-7; TRBD2 lines up with 7 middle nucleotides. This material consisted of PBMCs, taken from a glioma patient whose treatment included an IDH1 peptide vaccine. The sequence in DNA is TGTGCCGGGGAGCGGGGAGCGTACGAGCAGTACTTC. It codes for CAGERGAYEQYF.